These 24 T cell receptor beta chains share one sample of origin, sequenced in a study of neurological immune-mediated disorders. TCRdb reanalysed the 5' RACE reads using MiXCR and keeps one entry per CDR3 protein. This table holds under 60,000 distinct CDR3 sequences, roughly 23% found once. Source material: PBMCs. The origin of the receptors is a woman aged 65 to 85 in good health.

This clonotype has at least ten counts. V and J are TRBV6-5 and TRBJ1-2; D perhaps matches TRBD1 (5 bases). Germline lookup yields CDR1 MNHEY and CDR2 SVGAGI. The CDR3 is made up of 12 amino acids. V was clipped by 5 bases and J by 4 bases, with 8 bases between them. CDR3 sequence: CASSGAGYGYTF. CDR3 DNA: TGTGCCAGCAGTGGGGCGGGCTATGGCTACACCTTC.

This clonotype was recorded many times. The J gene is TRBJ1-1, the V gene TRBV6-6; maybe TRBD1 (6 bases). V lost 5 bases, J lost 6 bases, and 16 bases lay in between. In germline, CDR1 is MNHNY, CDR2 SVGAGI (reference sequence). CDR3 length: 14 residues. The DNA of the CDR3 is TGTGCCAGCAGTAGGGGGGCAGTGAGATCTGAAGCTTTCTTT. Protein product: CASSRGAVRSEAFF.

This clonotype was observed many times. The chain carries TRBV3-1 and TRBJ1-5; D is perhaps TRBD1 (5 bases). This CDR3 spans 13 amino acids. CDR1 is LGHDT and CDR2 is YNNKEL in the germline V gene (reference sequence). The V and J ends lost 5 bases and 4 bases respectively, with 9 bases between them. In DNA form, the CDR3 reads TGTGCCAGCAGCGGGGCAGGAAATCAGCCCCAGCATTTT. Its protein product is CASSGAGNQPQHF.

V and J are TRBV5-1 and TRBJ2-3; the D gene is possibly TRBD2 (6 bases). Between the trimmed V and J ends, which lost 0 bases and 6 bases, there was a span of 14 bases. Germline values: CDR1 SGHRS, CDR2 YFSETQ. The CDR3 loop spans 15 amino acids. The CDR3 protein is CASSLEPNLADTQYF. CDR3 bases: TGCGCCAGCAGCTTGGAGCCCAACCTAGCGGATACGCAGTATTTT.

In its sample, this clonotype was seen many times. The J gene is TRBJ2-1, the V gene TRBV24-1; TRBD1 matches at 7 bases. CDR1 and CDR2 from the germline V gene are KGHDR and SFDVKD. The CDR3 is made up of 14 amino acids. V lost 5 bases, J lost 6 bases, and 6 bases stayed unmatched. The CDR3 nucleotides are TGTGCCACCAGTGCGCCAGGGGGAAGCAATGAGCAGTTCTTC. Protein: CATSAPGGSNEQFF.

This clonotype showed up many times. The rearrangement links TRBV29-1 to TRBJ2-7; the D is unclear. The CDR3 spans 15 residues. Trimming pared 4 bases from V and 5 bases from J, leaving 21 bases between. CDR1 is SQVTM, CDR2 ANQGSEA, per germline. DNA of the CDR3: TGCAGCGTTGGTAGCTCAGGTCTAACAGTTCACGAGCAGTACTTC. It yields the protein CSVGSSGLTVHEQYF.

This clonotype was seen many times. The chain is built from TRBV12-3 or TRBV12-4 and TRBJ1-5; tentatively, D is TRBD1 (6 bases). Trimming shortened V by 6 bases and J by 6 bases, and 18 bases separated the two germline ends. The CDR3 is 15 amino acids. CDR3 DNA: TGTGCCAGCAGCCTCGGGCAGGGGTCGGTTCAGCCCCAGCATTTT. Translation gives CASSLGQGSVQPQHF.

This clonotype was seen a few times. The chain has TRBV5-1 and TRBJ2-7, with 12 bases aligning to TRBD1. Germline values: CDR1 SGHRS, CDR2 YFSETQ. The CDR3 extends over 14 amino acids. Unmatched junction bases numbered 7, after V lost 5 bases and J lost 7 bases. The CDR3 nucleotides are TGCGCCAGCAGTACGGGACAGGGGGCGGTGGAGCAGTACTTC. Amino acids: CASSTGQGAVEQYF.

This clonotype was recorded at least ten times. This chain uses TRBV11-2 with TRBJ2-3; possible D gene TRBD1, 5 bases. There are 15 residues in the CDR3. Germline V gene lookup returns CDR1 SGHAT and CDR2 FQNNGV. V was shortened by 5 bases and J by 5 bases, with 17 bases between the two germline ends. The CDR3 reads CASSLGRGGRDTQYF. DNA of the CDR3: TGTGCCAGCAGCCTGGGGCGAGGTGGTAGAGATACGCAGTATTTT.

The J gene is TRBJ2-3, the V gene TRBV5-1; D possibly corresponds to TRBD2 (5 bases). The CDR3 totals 15 residues. V was clipped by 4 bases and J by 8 bases, with 20 bases between them. The V gene's germline CDR1 is SGHRS and CDR2 YFSETQ. The CDR3 bases are TGCGCCAGCAGCCTACTTACCCGGGCTGGAGGTACGCAGTATTTT. This sequence encodes CASSLLTRAGGTQYF.

The chain is built from TRBV20-1 and TRBJ1-1; TRBD1 might be the D (5 bases). Germline lookup yields CDR1 DFQATT and CDR2 SNEGSKA (reference sequence). The CDR3 length is 14 residues. V shed 1 base and J shed 6 bases, with 15 bases lying between them. The CDR3 nucleotides read TGCAGTGCTAGAGCCGCTCCGTGGGGGGCTGAAGCTTTCTTT. The encoded protein is CSARAAPWGAEAFF.

The chain carries TRBV6-2 or TRBV6-3 and TRBJ2-1, with TRBD1 as a possible D gene (5 bases). Per the germline V gene, CDR1 is MNHEY and CDR2 is SVGEGT. CDR3 length: 15 residues. V was trimmed by 4 bases and J by 0 bases, leaving 10 bases between them. The CDR3 reads CASSSVDNSYNEQFF. The CDR3, as DNA: TGTGCCAGCAGTTCCGTGGACAACTCCTACAATGAGCAGTTCTTC.

The chain has TRBV20-1 and TRBJ2-5; D is unresolved. The CDR3 extends over 14 amino acids. Germline lookup yields CDR1 DFQATT and CDR2 SNEGSKA (reference sequence). V lost 0 bases, J lost 2 bases, and 10 bases lay in between. CDR3 sequence: CSARDIELQETQYF. The CDR3 DNA follows: TGCAGTGCTAGAGATATAGAACTACAAGAGACCCAGTACTTC.

This sequence joins TRBV7-3 and TRBJ2-3; possible D gene TRBD2, 5 bases. The CDR3 has 14 amino acids. Trimming shortened V by 1 base and J by 9 bases, and 14 bases separated the two germline ends. Per germline, CDR1 SGHTA and CDR2 FQGTGA. The CDR3 region is CASSLSGGRTTQYF. The CDR3 coding sequence is TGTGCCAGCAGCTTAAGCGGCGGGCGAACCACGCAGTATTTT.

This clonotype was seen more than once but under ten times. The chain links TRBV7-9 to TRBJ1-3, with TRBD1 matching over 8 bases. Germline values: CDR1 SEHNR, CDR2 FQNEAQ (reference sequence). CDR3 length: 15 amino acids. J was trimmed by 4 bases and V by 5 bases; bases with no gene match: 7. The CDR3 coding sequence is TGTGCCAGCAGCCCCAGGGGGCGCGGGGGAAACACCATATATTTT. This codes for CASSPRGRGGNTIYF.

This clonotype was recorded at least ten times. The chain combines TRBV5-1 with TRBJ2-1; the match to TRBD1 covers 7 bases. Trimming cost V 0 bases and J 0 bases; bases outside gene matches: 9. The CDR3 is 18 amino acids. From germline, CDR1 is SGHRS and CDR2 YFSETQ. DNA for the CDR3: TGCGCCAGCAGCTTGGGGCCGACAGGGAAGGGCTCCTACAATGAGCAGTTCTTC. Its protein product is CASSLGPTGKGSYNEQFF.

V and J are TRBV5-1 and TRBJ2-7; D perhaps matches TRBD2 (5 bases). V was shortened by 3 bases and J by 0 bases, with 13 bases between the two germline ends. Germline CDR1 SGHRS, CDR2 YFSETQ. CDR3 size: 15 residues. CDR3 in amino acids: CASSYGLVASYEQYF. DNA for the CDR3: TGCGCCAGCAGCTACGGACTTGTAGCCTCCTACGAGCAGTACTTC. The full variable domain, its missing parts supplied by reference TRBV5-1 and TRBJ2-7, is KAGVTQTPRYLIKTRGQQVTLSCSPISGHRSVSWYQQTPGQGLQFLFEYFSETQRNKGNFPGRFSGRQFSNSRSEMNVSTLELGDSALYLCASSYGLVASYEQYFGPGTRLTVT.

This sequence joins TRBV2 and TRBJ1-4; D remains unclear. CDR3 size: 13 residues. CDR1 SNHLY and CDR2 FYNNEI come from the germline V gene. V lost 8 bases and J 1 base, leaving 8 bases between the germline ends. CDR3 coding DNA: TGTGCCAGCGAGTGGTTAACTAATGAAAAACTGTTTTTT. This encodes CASEWLTNEKLFF.

There are many counts of this clonotype. V usage is TRBV5-1 and J usage is TRBJ2-1, with 9 bases fitting TRBD2. Germline trimming cut 0 bases from V and 4 bases from J; bases unmatched to any gene: 11. The CDR3 loop spans 18 amino acids. Germline CDR1 reads SGHRS; CDR2 reads YFSETQ. The CDR3 region is CASSLGDSGRGGYNEQFF. The CDR3 DNA reads as TGCGCCAGCAGCTTGGGAGATAGCGGGAGAGGTGGATACAATGAGCAGTTCTTC.

At least ten counts were recorded for this clonotype. V usage is TRBV5-1 and J usage is TRBJ2-2; D ambiguous. The CDR3 length is 13 residues. From germline, CDR1 is SGHRS and CDR2 YFSETQ. Trimming cost V 7 bases and J 1 base, with 8 bases left between them. DNA for the CDR3: TGCGCCAGCCAACCTCAGAACACCGGGGAGCTGTTTTTT. It codes for CASQPQNTGELFF.

The gene calls are TRBV15 and TRBJ2-2; D remains unclear. Trimming left V 0 bases short and J 0 bases short, with 8 bases between. Germline V gene sequence: CDR1 LNHNV, CDR2 YYDKDF (reference sequence). This CDR3 spans 16 amino acids. CDR3 amino acids: CATSREHLANTGELFF. CDR3 coding DNA: TGTGCCACCAGCAGAGAACACCTCGCGAACACCGGGGAGCTGTTTTTT.

This clonotype showed up many times. This sequence joins TRBV6-2 or TRBV6-3 and TRBJ2-1, with 16 bases matching TRBD2. The germline V gene encodes CDR1 MNHEY and CDR2 SVGEGT. The CDR3 has 17 residues. The junction had 18 bases not matched to a gene; V was cut back by 6 bases and J by 16 bases. Here the CDR3 DNA reads TGTGCCAGCAGAAACACCGGGACTAGCGGGAGGGCCGAGGGGCAATTCTTC. This encodes CASRNTGTSGRAEGQFF.

This clonotype was seen repeatedly, ten times or more. V gene TRBV12-3 or TRBV12-4 combines with J gene TRBJ2-7; possible D gene TRBD1, 6 bases. Trimming cost V 5 bases and J 1 base, with 15 bases left between them. This CDR3 is 15 amino acids long. The CDR3 here is CASSDNRAQSYEQYF. The CDR3 region has the DNA TGTGCCAGCAGTGACAACAGGGCACAATCCTACGAGCAGTACTTC.

The chain combines TRBV10-3 with TRBJ2-3; 16 bases align to TRBD2. Unmatched junction bases numbered 17, after V lost 10 bases and J lost 4 bases. CDR1 is ENHRY and CDR2 is SYGVKD in the germline V gene. CDR3 length equals 19 residues. The CDR3 region is CATGTGLAGGPVVSDTQYF. CDR3 bases: TGTGCCACCGGAACGGGACTAGCGGGAGGGCCGGTGGTGTCAGATACGCAGTATTTT.